Each of the 28 T cell receptor beta chains below was sequenced from the same sample in a study of cytomegalovirus exposure and HLA in healthy donors listed by TCRdb under 2017. Library prep was done by the immunoSEQ multiplex PCR assay. For the multiplex PCR, a mixture combining 60 forward primers for TCR Vbeta segments and 13 reverse primers for TCR Jbeta segments was used. In its TCRdb copy, this immuneACCESS table keeps in-frame sequences only and misses some clones. Where compared with another copy, unresolved V genes explain less than half of these, and the others have no known cause. Recorded for this sample are around 170,000 clones; about three quarters of them occurred a single time. About 1.4% of the sample is in the top ten clones. Sequencing used PBMCs. These receptors came from a girl aged 5 to 17 in good health and CMV-seronegative.

The rearrangement uses TRBV5-1 and TRBJ1-2; 8 nucleotides line up with TRBD1. V was pared by 0 bases and J by 5 bases, with 6 bases of the junction left unmatched. The CDR3 contains 15 residues. Per germline, CDR1 SGHRS and CDR2 YFSETQ. CDR3 region: CASSLEQGAEYGYTF. As DNA, the CDR3 is TGCGCCAGCAGCTTGGAGCAGGGGGCAGAGTATGGCTACACCTTC.

The chain joins TRBV9 to TRBJ1-1; a possible D gene is TRBD1 (5 bases). The V and J ends lost 4 bases and 1 base respectively, with 17 bases between them. The CDR3 totals 16 residues. Germline lookup yields CDR1 SGDLS and CDR2 YYNGEE. The CDR3, as DNA: TGTGCCAGCAGCCCTCCGGGACGGGGGGGGAACACTGAAGCTTTCTTT. Its protein is CASSPPGRGGNTEAFF.

The table lists this clone with a count of one. The chain links TRBV5-1 to TRBJ2-5; weak D call: TRBD2 (6 bases). Looked up from germline, CDR1 is SGHRS and CDR2 is YFSETQ. There are 16 residues in the CDR3. V lost 3 bases to trimming and J lost 5 bases, with 20 bases between them. The chain's CDR3 is CASSWGRQRAVETQYF. The DNA of the CDR3 is TGCGCCAGCAGCTGGGGTCGGCAGCGGGCAGTGGAGACCCAGTACTTC.

This clone was seen only a few times. The CDR3 protein is CASRRVGTEAFF. The CDR3 DNA sequence: TGTGCCAGCAGGAGGGTGGGCACTGAAGCTTTCTTT. This rearrangement joins TRBV6-5 to TRBJ1-1; D is uncertain. V was trimmed by 6 bases and J by 4 bases, leaving 9 bases between them. CDR3 length: 12 residues. Germline loops: CDR1 MNHEY, CDR2 SVGAGI.

This clone appeared a few times. The chain combines TRBV27 with TRBJ1-2; D unresolved. The CDR3 is 14 residues long. Germline V gene data show CDR1 as MNHEY and CDR2 as SMNVEV (reference sequence). V shed 2 bases and J shed 7 bases, with 14 bases lying between them. DNA of the CDR3: TGTGCCAGCAGTTTAGGTGGGAGGGCGGGTGGCTACACCTTC. Its protein product is CASSLGGRAGGYTF.

This clone was observed a handful of times. This rearrangement joins TRBV21-1 to TRBJ1-5. TRBV21-1 corresponds to a pseudogene. The CDR3 is made up of 15 amino acids. The CDR3 bases are TGTGCCCTAGGCGGGAGGGACTTGGGGAATCAGCCCCAGCATTTT. Protein product: CALGGRDLGNQPQHF.

V is TRBV20-1 and J is TRBJ2-5, with 8 bases aligning to TRBD1. The CDR3 spans 11 residues. Germline lookup yields CDR1 DFQATT and CDR2 SNEGSKA (reference sequence). Losses at the gene ends were 7 bases for V and 5 bases for J; bases not matched to a gene: 3. This CDR3 is CSGTGSETQYF. CDR3 bases: TGCAGTGGGACAGGGTCCGAGACCCAGTACTTC.

This chain joins TRBV6-1 and TRBJ1-5, with 8 positions matching TRBD1. The CDR3 has 15 residues. With V trimmed by 2 bases and J by 3 bases, 3 bases remained unmatched. Germline V CDR1 and CDR2: MNHNS, SASEGT. In DNA, the CDR3 is TGTGCCAGCAGTGAATCAGGGGGCCCCAATCAGCCCCAGCATTTT. This gives the protein CASSESGGPNQPQHF.

This chain uses TRBV7-7 with TRBJ1-5, with no clear D. Germline V gene lookup returns CDR1 SSHAT and CDR2 FNYEAQ (reference sequence). This CDR3 contains 14 residues. The V and J ends lost 1 base and 4 bases respectively, with 8 bases between them. CDR3 sequence: CASSLDYGNQPQHF. DNA of the CDR3: TGTGCCAGCAGCTTAGATTACGGGAATCAGCCCCAGCATTTT. The variable domain in full, completed from reference TRBV7-7 and TRBJ1-5, reads GAGVSQSPRYKVTKRGQDVTLRCDPISSHATLYWYQQALGQGPEFLTYFNYEAQPDKSGLPSDRFSAERPEGSISTLTIQRTEQRDSAMYRCASSLDYGNQPQHFGDGTRLSIL.

The chain joins TRBV5-1 to TRBJ1-1, with 9 positions matching TRBD1. Germline V CDR1 and CDR2: SGHRS, YFSETQ. The length of the CDR3 is 15 residues. V was clipped by 0 bases and J by 2 bases; unmatched bases: 2. The CDR3 sequence: CASSLGDRDNTEAFF. Here the CDR3 DNA reads TGCGCCAGCAGCTTGGGGGACAGGGATAACACTGAAGCTTTCTTT. The full variable domain, in which reference TRBV5-1 and TRBJ1-1 provide the parts outside the CDR3, is KAGVTQTPRYLIKTRGQQVTLSCSPISGHRSVSWYQQTPGQGLQFLFEYFSETQRNKGNFPGRFSGRQFSNSRSEMNVSTLELGDSALYLCASSLGDRDNTEAFFGQGTRLTVV.

Note on this clone: One end of the junction varies from germline; a read error may be responsible. The identical CDR3 is also encoded by other nucleotide sequences in the sample. V usage is TRBV27 and J usage is TRBJ2-3; 8 nucleotides match TRBD1. This CDR3 has 15 amino acids. CDR1 is MNHEY and CDR2 is SMNVEV in the germline V gene (reference sequence). CDR3 residues: CASSAEGQGVDTQYF. The CDR3 region has the DNA TGTGCCAGCAGTGCTGAAGGACAGGGTGTAGATACACAGTATTTT.

The gene calls are TRBV18 and TRBJ2-1, with 7 bases that match TRBD1. Unmatched junction bases numbered 14, after V lost 3 bases and J lost 3 bases. The CDR3 runs to 18 residues. Per germline, CDR1 KGHSH and CDR2 LQKENI. CDR3 sequence: CASSPLLPTGLHYNEQFF. The CDR3 nucleotides read TGTGCCAGCTCACCCTTACTACCGACAGGGCTCCACTACAATGAGCAGTTCTTC.

The rearrangement uses TRBV7-8 and TRBJ1-1, with D possibly TRBD1 on 5 matching bases. The CDR3 is 16 residues long. Trimming took off 4 bases at V and 0 bases at J, with 15 bases between the two ends. Germline CDR1 reads SGHVS; CDR2 reads FQNEAQ. The CDR3 DNA sequence: TGTGCCAGCAGCTCTCTGACAGTCACAATGAACACTGAAGCTTTCTTT. The encoded protein is CASSSLTVTMNTEAFF.

This rearrangement joins TRBV10-3 to TRBJ2-2, with 10 positions matching TRBD2. J lost 4 bases, V lost 3 bases, and 8 bases had no gene match. Germline CDR1 and CDR2: ENHRY and SYGVKD. This CDR3 is 17 amino acids long. CDR3 sequence: CAISEPAGGRPTGELFF. The CDR3 DNA reads TGTGCCATCAGTGAACCAGCGGGGGGGCGGCCCACCGGGGAGCTGTTTTTT.

This clone was picked up one time. The chain links TRBV5-4 to TRBJ2-4; D perhaps matches TRBD2 (5 bases). The V and J ends lost 3 bases and 0 bases respectively, with 13 bases between them. Germline V lookup: CDR1 SGHNT, CDR2 YYREEE (reference sequence). The CDR3 runs to 16 residues. The CDR3: CASSSPGSLAKNIQYF. Here the CDR3 DNA reads TGTGCCAGCAGCTCGCCGGGATCTCTAGCCAAAAACATTCAGTACTTC. Using reference TRBV5-4 and TRBJ2-4 for the parts outside the CDR3, the full variable domain is ETGVTQSPTHLIKTRGQQVTLRCSSQSGHNTVSWYQQALGQGPQFIFQYYREEENGRGNFPPRFSGLQFPNYSSELNVNALELDDSALYLCASSSPGSLAKNIQYFGAGTRLSVL.

This clone was seen more than once but under ten times. This sequence joins TRBV5-1 and TRBJ2-3, with D possibly matching TRBD1 (5 bases). The CDR3 length is 15 residues. Per germline, CDR1 SGHRS and CDR2 YFSETQ. V was trimmed by 7 bases and J by 3 bases, leaving 18 bases between them. This chain's CDR3 is CASRLGLESTDTQYF. The CDR3 nucleotides are TGCGCCAGCCGTCTGGGGCTAGAATCGACAGATACGCAGTATTTT.

The chain joins TRBV14 to TRBJ2-5, with D uncertain. Germline CDR1 reads SGHDN; CDR2 reads FVKESK. The ends were cut back, 1 base at V and 0 bases at J, with 15 bases in the middle. This CDR3 has 17 residues. The CDR3 nucleotides are TGTGCCAGCAGCCAAGCCGCAGACAACTGGTACCAAGAGACCCAGTACTTC. Residues: CASSQAADNWYQETQYF.

This clone was recorded a few times. The V gene is TRBV4-1, the J gene TRBJ1-2; 7 bases map to TRBD1. Germline CDR1 MGHRA, CDR2 YSYEKL. The V segment lost 6 bases and the J segment 2 bases; nucleotides outside the gene matches: 3. This CDR3 spans 13 amino acids. The CDR3 DNA reads TGCGCCAGCAGAGAACAGGGGAACTATGGCTACACCTTC. Its translation is CASREQGNYGYTF.

Regarding this clone: Compared with germline, one end of the junction differs, possibly owing to a read error. The gene calls are TRBV27 and TRBJ1-2; D ambiguous. CDR3 length equals 15 residues. CDR1 and CDR2 (germline): MNHEY, SMNVEV (reference sequence). The CDR3, as DNA: TGTGCCAGCAGGTTATCTCCGATGAACGGTCATGGCTACACCTTC. Amino acid sequence: CASRLSPMNGHGYTF.

V usage is TRBV5-3 and J usage is TRBJ2-7; the D is unclear. TRBV5-3 is an ORF; its function is uncertain. The CDR3 spans 14 residues. Trimming removed 2 bases from V and 1 base from J, with 10 bases in between. The CDR3 bases are TGTGCCAGAAGCTTCATTCCGGGTTCCTACGAGCAGTACTTC. Translation: CARSFIPGSYEQYF.

The rearrangement joins TRBV30 to TRBJ2-7; D gene uncertain. The germline V gene has CDR1 GTSNPN and CDR2 SVGIG (reference sequence). The CDR3 covers 11 residues. V lost 5 bases, J lost 6 bases, and 11 bases lay in between. The chain's CDR3 is CAWARGTEQYF. As DNA, the CDR3 is TGTGCCTGGGCCCGCGGCACCGAGCAGTACTTC.

The V call is TRBV5-1, the J call TRBJ2-3; perhaps TRBD1 as D (6 bases). Per germline, CDR1 SGHRS and CDR2 YFSETQ. Trimming pared 2 bases from V and 5 bases from J, leaving 15 bases between. CDR3 length: 15 residues. CDR3 loop: CASSFFKGVLDTQYF. The CDR3 coding sequence is TGCGCCAGCAGCTTTTTTAAGGGGGTATTAGATACGCAGTATTTT.

This clone has a single count. The chain links TRBV15 to TRBJ2-5; perhaps TRBD2 as D (6 bases). Germline CDR1 and CDR2: LNHNV and YYDKDF (reference sequence). The CDR3 totals 16 residues. V was cut by 5 bases and J by 1 base, with 17 bases left in between. The CDR3 nucleotides read TGTGCCACCAGCCCCGAAGGGAGGATCATCCAAGAGACCCAGTACTTC. Amino acid sequence: CATSPEGRIIQETQYF.

A single count supports this clone. At one end the junction does not follow the germline gene, possibly because of a read error. The CDR3 DNA reads TGCGCCAGCACCTTGGGGACAGGGGGCTACAATGAGCAGTTCTTC. This encodes CASTLGTGGYNEQFF. V is TRBV5-1 and J is TRBJ2-1, with TRBD1 identical over 11 bases. In germline, CDR1 is SGHRS, CDR2 YFSETQ. The CDR3 sequence is 15 residues long.

The V call is TRBV11-2, the J call TRBJ1-3; D perhaps matches TRBD1 (5 bases). Germline-derived CDR1 and CDR2 are SGHAT and FQNNGV. The CDR3 extends over 15 amino acids. The V gene lost 3 bases and the J gene lost 4 bases, with 13 bases spanning the gap. The CDR3 coding sequence is TGTGCCAGCAGCTTCATTGGGGGGGAAGGAAACACCATATATTTT. Amino acids: CASSFIGGEGNTIYF.

Remarks on this clone: Compared with germline, one end of the junction differs, possibly owing to a read error. The V call is TRBV6-1, the J call TRBJ1-5; D is unclear. This CDR3 is 14 amino acids long. Germline V CDR1 and CDR2: MNHNS, SASEGT. CDR3 DNA: TGTGCCAGCAGTGAACGGAATAGCAATAAGCCCCAGCATTTT. Its translation: CASSERNSNKPQHF.

In this sample, this clone turned up a few times. The chain couples TRBV28 to TRBJ2-7; tentative D call: TRBD2 (7 bases). From germline, CDR1 is MDHEN and CDR2 SYDVKM. Trimming removed 3 bases from V and 5 bases from J, with 11 bases in between. This CDR3 is 13 amino acids long. CDR3 coding DNA: TGTGCCAGCAGTTTGGAGGGGGGGCACGAGCAGTACTTC. It yields the protein CASSLEGGHEQYF.

This clone came up a few times. The chain joins TRBV6-5 to TRBJ2-2, with D possibly matching TRBD2 (6 bases). Per the germline V gene, CDR1 is MNHEY and CDR2 is SVGAGI. The CDR3 has 15 residues. V dropped 2 bases and J dropped 1 base, with 8 bases sitting between them. Here the CDR3 reads CASSYGGMNTGELFF. As DNA, the CDR3 is TGTGCCAGCAGTTACGGGGGGATGAACACCGGGGAGCTGTTTTTT.